The present entry profiles one T cell receptor beta chain with its context. Its specificity is unknown. V shed 7 bases and J 11 bases; nucleotides not matched to a gene: 9. The V gene's germline CDR1 is MNHNS and CDR2 SASEGT. The CDR3 covers 13 residues. Using about 220 ng DNA, some 30,000 T cell genomes, the sorted-subset replicate PCRs were run. Clones were read by immunoSEQ multiplex PCR, and TCRdb kept only the in-frame ones, dropping some. The data hold millions of clones, with 93% observed a single time. This sample was taken from a study of shared clonotypes between healthy human individuals. Study outcomes and limitations: Researchers found naive subsets generally carried larger estimated richness than memory subsets.

The material sequenced was naive CD4+ T cells from PBMCs. Sample subset: CD45RA+ positively selected. The sequence was obtained from a man aged 18-30 years in good health. Some clones in this sample may be carry-over from other donors' samples. V and J are TRBV6-1 and TRBJ1-5; 9 positions agree with TRBD1. In nucleotides, the CDR3 is TGTGCCAGCATGGTACAGGGGGCGATGGCCCAGCATTTT. This gives the protein CASMVQGAMAQHF.